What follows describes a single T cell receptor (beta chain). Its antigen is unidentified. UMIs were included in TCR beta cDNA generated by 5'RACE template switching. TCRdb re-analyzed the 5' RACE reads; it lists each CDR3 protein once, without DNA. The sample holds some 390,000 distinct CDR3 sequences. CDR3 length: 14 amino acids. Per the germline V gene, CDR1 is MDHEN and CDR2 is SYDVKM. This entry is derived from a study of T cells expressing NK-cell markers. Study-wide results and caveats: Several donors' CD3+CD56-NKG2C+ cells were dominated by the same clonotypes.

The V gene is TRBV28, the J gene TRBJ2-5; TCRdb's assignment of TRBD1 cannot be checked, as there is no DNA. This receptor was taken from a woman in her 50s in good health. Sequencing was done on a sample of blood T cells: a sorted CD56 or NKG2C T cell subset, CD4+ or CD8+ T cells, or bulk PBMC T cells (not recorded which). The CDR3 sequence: CASRLQGAGETQYF.